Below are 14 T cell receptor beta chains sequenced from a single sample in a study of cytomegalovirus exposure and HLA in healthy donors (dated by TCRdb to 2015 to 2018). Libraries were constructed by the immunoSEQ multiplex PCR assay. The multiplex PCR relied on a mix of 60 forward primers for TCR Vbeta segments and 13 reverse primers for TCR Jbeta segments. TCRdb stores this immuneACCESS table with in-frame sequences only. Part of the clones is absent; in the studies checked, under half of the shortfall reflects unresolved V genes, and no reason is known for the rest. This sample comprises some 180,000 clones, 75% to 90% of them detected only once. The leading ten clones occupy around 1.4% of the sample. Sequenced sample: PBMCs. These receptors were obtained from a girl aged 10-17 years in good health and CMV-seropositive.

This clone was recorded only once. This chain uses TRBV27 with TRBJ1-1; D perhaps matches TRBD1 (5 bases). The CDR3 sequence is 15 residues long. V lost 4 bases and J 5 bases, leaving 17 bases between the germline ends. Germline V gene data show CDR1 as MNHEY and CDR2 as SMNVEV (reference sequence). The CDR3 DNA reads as TGTGCCAGCAGTTCCTATAGAATGGCAGGGACTGAAGCTTTCTTT. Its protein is CASSSYRMAGTEAFF.

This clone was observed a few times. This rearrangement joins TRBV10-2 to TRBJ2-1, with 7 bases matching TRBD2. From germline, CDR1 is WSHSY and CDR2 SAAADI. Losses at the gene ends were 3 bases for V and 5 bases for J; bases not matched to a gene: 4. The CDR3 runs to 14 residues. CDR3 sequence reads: CASSDRTSHNEQFF. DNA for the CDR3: TGCGCCAGCAGTGATCGGACTAGTCACAATGAGCAGTTCTTC.

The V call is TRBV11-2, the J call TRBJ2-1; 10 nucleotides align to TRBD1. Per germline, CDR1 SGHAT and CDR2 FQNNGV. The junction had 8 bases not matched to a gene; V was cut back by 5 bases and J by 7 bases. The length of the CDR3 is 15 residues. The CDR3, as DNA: TGTGCCAGCAGCCCTCTCCGGGACAGGGGTAATGAGCAGTTCTTC. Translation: CASSPLRDRGNEQFF.

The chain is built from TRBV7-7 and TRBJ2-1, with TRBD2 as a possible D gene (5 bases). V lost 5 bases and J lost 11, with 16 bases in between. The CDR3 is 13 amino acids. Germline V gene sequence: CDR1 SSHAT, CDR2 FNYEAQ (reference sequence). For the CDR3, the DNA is TGTGCCAGCAGCCTGGACTCGGAGCGGAAGCAGTTCTTC. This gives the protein CASSLDSERKQFF.

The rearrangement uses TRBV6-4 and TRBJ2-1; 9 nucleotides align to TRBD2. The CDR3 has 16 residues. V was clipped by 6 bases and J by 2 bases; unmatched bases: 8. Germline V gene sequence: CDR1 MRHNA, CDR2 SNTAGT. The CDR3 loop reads CASSLRGRVPYNEQFF. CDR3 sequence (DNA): TGTGCCAGCAGCCTCCGCGGGAGGGTGCCCTACAATGAGCAGTTCTTC.

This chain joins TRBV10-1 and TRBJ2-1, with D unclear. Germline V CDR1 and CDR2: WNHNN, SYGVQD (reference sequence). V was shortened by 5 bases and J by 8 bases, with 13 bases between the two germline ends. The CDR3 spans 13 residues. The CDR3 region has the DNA TGCGCCAGCAGTAACTCCCCCACGGATGAGCAGTTCTTC. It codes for CASSNSPTDEQFF.

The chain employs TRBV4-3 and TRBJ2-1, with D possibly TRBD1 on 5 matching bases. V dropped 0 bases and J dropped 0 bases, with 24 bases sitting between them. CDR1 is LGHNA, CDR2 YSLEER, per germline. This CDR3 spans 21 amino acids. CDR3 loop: CASSQDLMVGGHTSSYNEQFF. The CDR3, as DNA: TGCGCCAGCAGCCAAGATCTTATGGTGGGCGGACACACGAGCTCCTACAATGAGCAGTTCTTC.

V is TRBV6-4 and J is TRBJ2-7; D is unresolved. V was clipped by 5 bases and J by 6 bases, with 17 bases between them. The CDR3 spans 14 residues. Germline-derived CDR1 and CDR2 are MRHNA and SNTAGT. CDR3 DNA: TGTGCCAGCAGTCGAACCCACTTTTTTGGCGAGCAGTACTTC. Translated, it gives CASSRTHFFGEQYF.

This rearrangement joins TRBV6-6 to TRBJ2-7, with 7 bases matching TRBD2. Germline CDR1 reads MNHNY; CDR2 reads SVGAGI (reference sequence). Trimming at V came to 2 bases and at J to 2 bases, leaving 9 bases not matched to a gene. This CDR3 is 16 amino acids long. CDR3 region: CASSYPGGAPTYEQYF. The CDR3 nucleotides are TGTGCCAGCAGTTACCCGGGAGGCGCCCCCACCTACGAGCAGTACTTC.

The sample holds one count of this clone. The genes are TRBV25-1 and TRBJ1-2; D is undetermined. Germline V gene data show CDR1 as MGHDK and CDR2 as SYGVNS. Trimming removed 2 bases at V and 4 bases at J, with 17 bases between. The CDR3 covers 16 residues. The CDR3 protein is CASSETTGRLFYGYTF. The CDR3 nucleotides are TGTGCCAGCAGTGAAACCACTGGGAGGCTATTCTATGGCTACACCTTC.

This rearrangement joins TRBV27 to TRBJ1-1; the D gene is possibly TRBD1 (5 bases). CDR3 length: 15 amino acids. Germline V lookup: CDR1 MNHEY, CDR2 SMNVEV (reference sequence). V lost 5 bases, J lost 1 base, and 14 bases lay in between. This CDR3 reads CASSPYPTGNTEAFF. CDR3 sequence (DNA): TGTGCCAGCAGTCCATATCCCACAGGGAACACTGAAGCTTTCTTT.

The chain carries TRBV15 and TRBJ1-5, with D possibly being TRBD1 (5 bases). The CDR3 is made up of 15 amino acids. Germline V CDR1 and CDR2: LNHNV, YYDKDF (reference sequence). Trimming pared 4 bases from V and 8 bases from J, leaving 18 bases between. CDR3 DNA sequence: TGTGCCACCAGCATGCTTCAGGGTGGGGCGGAGCCCCAGCATTTT. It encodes CATSMLQGGAEPQHF.

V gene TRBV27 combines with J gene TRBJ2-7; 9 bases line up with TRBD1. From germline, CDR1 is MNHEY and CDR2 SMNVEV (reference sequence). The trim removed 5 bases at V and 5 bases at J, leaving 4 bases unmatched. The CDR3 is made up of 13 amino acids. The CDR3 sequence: CASSRGTGNEQYF. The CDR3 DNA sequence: TGTGCCAGCAGTCGAGGGACAGGGAACGAGCAGTACTTC.

CDR3 in amino acids: CASSPSGGLRETQYF. The CDR3 DNA follows: TGTGCCAGCAGCCCAAGCGGGGGGCTAAGGGAGACCCAGTACTTC. The gene calls are TRBV7-9 and TRBJ2-5; 9 positions agree with TRBD2. The junction had 9 bases not matched to a gene; V was cut back by 5 bases and J by 5 bases. Germline values: CDR1 SEHNR, CDR2 FQNEAQ (reference sequence). This CDR3 has 15 residues.